The 21 T cell receptor beta chains below come from one sample, sequenced in a study of T cell clonotyping in hematopoietic cell transplantation. Generated by immunoSEQ multiplex PCR, the TCRdb table keeps only in-frame clones and is missing some. The sample shows 25,000 to 30,000 clones, roughly 85% of them seen only once. As to time point: recipient sample about 28 days before transplant, after cytoreduction. This sample comprised peripheral blood mononuclear cells, obtained before stem cell transplant. The source is a man aged 35 to 55 with acute myeloid leukemia. Some clones in this sample may be carry-over from other donors' samples.

CDR3: CASSLRAPYEQYF. CDR3 DNA sequence: TGTGCCAGCAGTTTACGTGCCCCCTACGAGCAGTACTTC. This sequence joins TRBV28 and TRBJ2-7, with no clear D. The germline CDR1 and CDR2 sequences are MDHEN and SYDVKM. Trimming removed 2 bases from V and 2 bases from J, with 7 bases in between. The CDR3 sequence is 13 residues long.

This CDR3 reads CASSPPGGRGTDTQYF. In DNA, the CDR3 is TGTGCCAGCAGTCCCCCAGGGGGGCGAGGCACAGATACGCAGTATTTT. This chain connects TRBV6-6 to TRBJ2-3; maybe TRBD1 (7 bases). Germline CDR1 MNHNY, CDR2 SVGAGI (reference sequence). Trimming took off 5 bases at V and 1 base at J, with 16 bases between the two ends. The CDR3 runs to 16 residues.

The chain joins TRBV7-9 to TRBJ2-7; no clear D gene. Germline CDR1 and CDR2: SEHNR and FQNEAQ (reference sequence). The V gene lost 6 bases and the J gene lost 0 bases, with 12 bases spanning the gap. This CDR3 spans 14 amino acids. The DNA for the CDR3 is TGTGCCAGCAGTTACGGGCGGTTCTCCTACGAGCAGTACTTC. Translating gives CASSYGRFSYEQYF.

The rearrangement joins TRBV7-2 to TRBJ1-2; no clear D gene. Between the trimmed V and J ends, which lost 6 bases and 11 bases, there was a span of 22 bases. The CDR3 contains 14 residues. CDR1 is SGHTA and CDR2 is FQGNSA in the germline V gene. The DNA of the CDR3 is TGTGCCAGCAGTCCCGTGGAGGGCCTGGATTGGTACACCTTC. Translating it yields CASSPVEGLDWYTF.

The chain couples TRBV6-5 to TRBJ2-1; TRBD2 aligns across 8 bases. CDR3 length equals 15 residues. The junction had 7 bases not matched to a gene; V was cut back by 5 bases and J by 4 bases. Germline loops: CDR1 MNHEY, CDR2 SVGAGI. The CDR3 loop reads CASSQSGSPYNEQFF. In DNA form, the CDR3 reads TGTGCCAGCAGTCAAAGCGGGAGTCCGTACAATGAGCAGTTCTTC.

The chain couples TRBV10-2 to TRBJ1-1; maybe TRBD1 (5 bases). The germline gives CDR1 WSHSY, CDR2 SAAADI. Trimming pared 1 base from V and 1 base from J, leaving 10 bases between. The CDR3 is made up of 15 amino acids. The CDR3 DNA sequence: TGCGCCAGCAGTGAGTGGCAGGGTAGGAACACTGAAGCTTTCTTT. This encodes CASSEWQGRNTEAFF.

The rearrangement uses TRBV6-6 and TRBJ1-5, with 7 bases matching TRBD1. V gave up 3 bases and J gave up 7 bases; unmatched junction bases: 9. This CDR3 is built from 15 residues. Germline-derived CDR1 and CDR2 are MNHNY and SVGAGI (reference sequence). DNA for the CDR3: TGTGCCAGCAGTTATCCCGACACAGGGGTACAGCCCCAGCATTTT. It specifies CASSYPDTGVQPQHF.

The CDR3: CASSVGVSDTEAFF. The DNA of the CDR3 is TGTGCCAGCAGCGTAGGGGTGTCGGACACTGAAGCTTTCTTT. The chain joins TRBV9 to TRBJ1-1; D is ambiguous. In germline, CDR1 is SGDLS, CDR2 YYNGEE. V was pared by 0 bases and J by 3 bases, with 9 bases between. This CDR3 is 14 amino acids long. The entire variable domain, with the rest obtained from reference TRBV9 and TRBJ1-1, is as follows: DSGVTQTPKHLITATGQRVTLRCSPRSGDLSVYWYQQSLDQGLQFLIQYYNGEERAKGNILERFSAQQFPDLHSELNLSSLELGDSALYFCASSVGVSDTEAFFGQGTRLTVV.

The V gene is TRBV4-1, the J gene TRBJ2-3, with 9 nucleotides matching TRBD2. V shed 1 base, J shed 1 base, and the junction held 9 bases outside the gene matches. Per germline, CDR1 MGHRA and CDR2 YSYEKL. This CDR3 is 18 amino acids long. The CDR3 DNA is TGCGCCAGCAGCCAAGGCGGGGGGGCGAGTGAGGGCACAGATACGCAGTATTTT. The encoded protein is CASSQGGGASEGTDTQYF.

The table lists this clone with a count of one. The chain carries TRBV6-5 and TRBJ1-2, with a weak D call TRBD1 (6 bases). Germline CDR1 MNHEY, CDR2 SVGAGI. The CDR3 is made up of 14 amino acids. V shed 0 bases and J shed 4 bases, with 9 bases lying between them. Here the CDR3 DNA reads TGTGCCAGCAGTTACTCAGGGGGAGGCTATGGCTACACCTTC. As protein: CASSYSGGGYGYTF.

The chain has TRBV7-2 and TRBJ2-1; 7 positions match TRBD1. Trimming removed 1 base from V and 0 bases from J; junction bases left unmatched: 3. The CDR3 sequence is 16 residues long. Germline V lookup: CDR1 SGHTA, CDR2 FQGNSA. CDR3: CASSLVGGLSYNEQFF. DNA for the CDR3: TGTGCCAGCAGCTTAGTAGGGGGCCTCTCCTACAATGAGCAGTTCTTC. The variable domain in full, with the rest retrieved from reference TRBV7-2 and TRBJ2-1, is GAGVSQSPSNKVTEKGKDVELRCDPISGHTALYWYRQSLGQGLEFLIYFQGNSAPDKSGLPSDRFSAERTGGSVSTLTIQRTQQEDSAVYLCASSLVGGLSYNEQFFGPGTRLTVL.

This clone was seen a single time. The genes are TRBV7-8 and TRBJ1-4, with 7 bases aligning to TRBD1. This CDR3 is built from 14 residues. Germline V gene data show CDR1 as SGHVS and CDR2 as FQNEAQ. Trimming at V came to 4 bases and at J to 4 bases, leaving 3 bases not matched to a gene. The CDR3, as DNA: TGTGCCAGCAGCTCGGGACAGCTTAATGAAAAACTGTTTTTT. Translated: CASSSGQLNEKLFF.

The J gene is TRBJ1-6, the V gene TRBV2, with TRBD1 matching 8 bases. The CDR3 has 15 residues. V shed 1 base, J shed 7 bases, and the junction held 3 bases outside the gene matches. CDR1 is SNHLY and CDR2 is FYNNEI in the germline V gene. CDR3 in amino acids: CASSEERTGNSPLHF. The DNA for the CDR3 is TGTGCCAGCAGTGAAGAGCGGACAGGGAATTCACCCCTCCACTTT.

This clone was found once. The chain recombines TRBV7-6 with TRBJ2-5; no clear D. From germline, CDR1 is SGHVS and CDR2 FNYEAQ. V was shortened by 4 bases and J by 5 bases, with 5 bases between the two germline ends. The CDR3 spans 11 residues. This CDR3 reads CASSSTETQYF. The CDR3 nucleotides are TGTGCCAGCAGCTCCACGGAGACCCAGTACTTC.

The V gene is TRBV5-4, the J gene TRBJ2-5, with D unclear. This CDR3 region has 16 residues. Trimming took off 1 base at V and 2 bases at J, with 15 bases between the two ends. The germline V gene has CDR1 SGHNT and CDR2 YYREEE (reference sequence). In nucleotides, the CDR3 is TGTGCCAGCAGCTTGAATCCCCGTCCCCTTCAAGAGACCCAGTACTTC. This codes for CASSLNPRPLQETQYF.

This chain connects TRBV7-9 to TRBJ2-5, with D unresolved. CDR1 is SEHNR and CDR2 is FQNEAQ in the germline V gene (reference sequence). The CDR3 loop spans 13 amino acids. V lost 3 bases and J lost 2, with 7 bases in between. CDR3 in amino acids: CASSFSRQETQYF. CDR3 bases: TGTGCCAGCAGCTTTTCCAGGCAAGAGACCCAGTACTTC.

The V and J genes are TRBV11-3 and TRBJ2-1; the match to TRBD2 covers 9 bases. The germline gives CDR1 SGHNT, CDR2 YENEEA. This CDR3 region has 15 residues. Losses at the gene ends were 1 base for V and 4 bases for J; bases not matched to a gene: 2. The CDR3 sequence is CASSLASGKYNEQFF. The CDR3 coding sequence is TGTGCCAGCAGCTTAGCTAGCGGGAAGTACAATGAGCAGTTCTTC.

The rearrangement uses TRBV7-2 and TRBJ1-5, with D unclear. V lost 5 bases, J lost 4 bases, and 9 bases lay in between. Germline values: CDR1 SGHTA, CDR2 FQGNSA. CDR3 length equals 13 residues. CDR3 DNA: TGTGCCAGCAGCCCCCACGCTAATCAGCCCCAGCATTTT. Translated, it gives CASSPHANQPQHF. Supplemented by reference TRBV7-2 and TRBJ1-5, the full variable domain reads GAGVSQSPSNKVTEKGKDVELRCDPISGHTALYWYRQSLGQGLEFLIYFQGNSAPDKSGLPSDRFSAERTGGSVSTLTIQRTQQEDSAVYLCASSPHANQPQHFGDGTRLSIL.

This clone was detected only a few times. The V gene is TRBV2, the J gene TRBJ1-6; D unresolved. Looked up from germline, CDR1 is SNHLY and CDR2 is FYNNEI. The CDR3 is 14 residues long. V lost 3 bases and J lost 10, with 13 bases in between. This CDR3 is CASSETNGESPLHF. CDR3 DNA sequence: TGTGCCAGCAGTGAGACTAATGGTGAATCACCCCTCCACTTT. The variable domain in full, with the rest retrieved from reference TRBV2 and TRBJ1-6, is EPEVTQTPSHQVTQMGQEVILRCVPISNHLYFYWYRQILGQKVEFLVSFYNNEISEKSEIFDDQFSVERPDGSNFTLKIRSTKLEDSAMYFCASSETNGESPLHFGNGTRLTVT.

The chain joins TRBV29-1 to TRBJ2-5, with D perhaps TRBD2 (5 bases). CDR1 SQVTM and CDR2 ANQGSEA come from the germline V gene. The ends were cut back, 4 bases at V and 5 bases at J, with 8 bases in the middle. There are 11 residues in the CDR3. The CDR3 bases are TGCAGCGTTGCAATAGCGGAGACCCAGTACTTC. This encodes CSVAIAETQYF.

The genes are TRBV11-3 and TRBJ2-1, with 7 bases aligning to TRBD2. V shed 7 bases, J shed 4 bases, and the junction held 4 bases outside the gene matches. The CDR3 covers 13 residues. The germline V gene encodes CDR1 SGHNT and CDR2 YENEEA. The CDR3 sequence: CASKASGYNEQFF. CDR3 in DNA: TGTGCCAGCAAGGCTAGCGGTTACAATGAGCAGTTCTTC.